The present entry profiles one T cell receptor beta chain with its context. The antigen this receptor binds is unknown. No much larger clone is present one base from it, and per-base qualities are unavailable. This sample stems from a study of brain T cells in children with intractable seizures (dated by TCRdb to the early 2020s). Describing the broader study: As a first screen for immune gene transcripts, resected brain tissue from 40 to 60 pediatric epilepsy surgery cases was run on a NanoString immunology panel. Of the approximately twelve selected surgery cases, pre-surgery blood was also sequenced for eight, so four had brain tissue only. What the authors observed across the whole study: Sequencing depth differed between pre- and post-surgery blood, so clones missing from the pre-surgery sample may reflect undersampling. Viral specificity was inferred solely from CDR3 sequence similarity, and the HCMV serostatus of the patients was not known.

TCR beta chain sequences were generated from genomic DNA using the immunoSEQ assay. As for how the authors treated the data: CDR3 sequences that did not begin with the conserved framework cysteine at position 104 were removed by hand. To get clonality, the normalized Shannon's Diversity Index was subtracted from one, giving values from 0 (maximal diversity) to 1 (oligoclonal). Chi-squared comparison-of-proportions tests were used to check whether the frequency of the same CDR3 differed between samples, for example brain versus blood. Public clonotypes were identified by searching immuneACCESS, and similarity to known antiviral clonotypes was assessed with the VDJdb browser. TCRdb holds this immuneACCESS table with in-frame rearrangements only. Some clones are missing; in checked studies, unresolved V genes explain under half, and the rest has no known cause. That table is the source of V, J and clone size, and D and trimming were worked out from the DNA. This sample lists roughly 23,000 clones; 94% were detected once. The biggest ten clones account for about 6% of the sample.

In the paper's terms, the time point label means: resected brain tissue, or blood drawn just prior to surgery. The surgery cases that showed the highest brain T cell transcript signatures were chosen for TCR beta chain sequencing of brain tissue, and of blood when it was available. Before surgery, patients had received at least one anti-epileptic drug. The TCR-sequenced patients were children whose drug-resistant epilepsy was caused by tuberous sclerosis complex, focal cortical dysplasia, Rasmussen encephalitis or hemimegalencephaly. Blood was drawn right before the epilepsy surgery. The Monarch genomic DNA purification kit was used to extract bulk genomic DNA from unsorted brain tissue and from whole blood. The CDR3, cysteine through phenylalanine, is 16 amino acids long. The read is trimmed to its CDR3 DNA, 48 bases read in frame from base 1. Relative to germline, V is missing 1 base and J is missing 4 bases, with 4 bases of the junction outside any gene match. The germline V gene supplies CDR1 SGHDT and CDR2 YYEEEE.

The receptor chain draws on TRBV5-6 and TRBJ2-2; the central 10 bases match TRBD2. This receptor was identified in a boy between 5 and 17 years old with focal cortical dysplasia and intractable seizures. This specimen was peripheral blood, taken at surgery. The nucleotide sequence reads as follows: TGTGCCAGCAGCTTGCGACTAGCGGGCCCCACCGGGGAGCTGTTTTTT. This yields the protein CASSLRLAGPTGELFF.